The rows below give T cell receptor beta chains drawn from one sample of a study of early T cells in non-severe SARS-CoV-2 infection. TCRdb processed the 5' RACE reads anew with MiXCR; each CDR3 protein has one entry. The sample contains 70,000 or so distinct CDR3 sequences, roughly 15% of which appear only once. What was sequenced was whole blood. These receptors all stem from an adult who was a healthcare worker with PCR-confirmed SARS-CoV-2 infection or an uninfected control (not recorded which). The CDR3 runs from the conserved cysteine through the conserved F or W. Size values are once, few and many counts, or a class for expanded clones, and some rows have none.

V: TRBV5-1; size: many; length: 13; CDR3: CASSLDSNTEAFF
V: TRBV7-8; size: few; length: 13; CDR3: CASSKDRNNEQFF
V: TRBV29-1; size: few; length: 12; CDR3: CSVGTGETEAFF
V: TRBV7-9; size: -; length: 12; CDR3: CASSSTNYEQYF
V: TRBV20-1; size: few; length: 14; CDR3: CSARDSREAETQYF
V: TRBV28; size: many; length: 12; CDR3: CASSPGTGGYTF
V: TRBV7-9; size: many; length: 11; CDR3: CASSLLRGAFF
V: TRBV11-2; size: many; length: 19; CDR3: CASSPTSDRPAGITGELFF
V: TRBV12-5; size: many; length: 18; CDR3: CASGQPGQNTLGPNEQFF
V: TRBV30; size: -; length: 11; CDR3: CGLAVQDTQYF
V: TRBV15; size: -; length: 15; CDR3: CATSRERGGGEKLFF
V: TRBV10-3; size: -; length: 13; CDR3: CAISDPQANEQYF
V: TRBV18; size: few; length: 14; CDR3: CASSLGQSNQPQHF
V: TRBV18; size: -; length: 14; CDR3: CASSPKAGDTEAFF
V: TRBV11-2; size: few; length: 14; CDR3: CASSLRMGNTEAFF
V: TRBV10-3; size: -; length: 16; CDR3: CAISTLAGGNTGELFF
V: TRBV29-1; size: -; length: 12; CDR3: CSVGRGNTEAFF
V: TRBV5-5; size: -; length: 18; CDR3: CASSFRRTDTPSSYEQYF
V: TRBV9; size: -; length: 15; CDR3: CASSVDGSRTGELFF
V: TRBV5-1; size: -; length: 15; CDR3: CASSLVSGRPSEQFF
V: TRBV7-8; size: few; length: 14; CDR3: CASSFDSHTDTQYF
V: TRBV28; size: -; length: 14; CDR3: CASSPPAGLSEAFF
V: TRBV5-1; size: -; length: 15; CDR3: CASSQDSASTDTQYF
V: TRBV5-6; size: many; length: 15; CDR3: CASSLVYRSNYGYTF
V: TRBV5-8; size: few; length: 14; CDR3: CASSRLNTYYGYTF
V: TRBV2; size: many; length: 12; CDR3: CASRGTGLGYTF
V: TRBV7-9; size: many; length: 16; CDR3: CASSPPRAGSTDTQYF
V: TRBV20-1; size: -; length: 13; CDR3: CSALLGNGNTIYF
V: TRBV5-1; size: many; length: 16; CDR3: CASSFLQGRVTGELFF
V: TRBV19; size: -; length: 16; CDR3: CASTYLTGPSNQPQHF
V: TRBV7-6; size: many; length: 15; CDR3: CASSLDPSSTDTQYF
V: TRBV6-6; size: -; length: 16; CDR3: CASSYRGGSYNSPLHF
V: TRBV7-9; size: many; length: 15; CDR3: CASSRQTGNTGELFF
V: TRBV28; size: many; length: 16; CDR3: CASSFRRSGYTDTQYF
V: TRBV29-1; size: many; length: 14; CDR3: CSVVSWTGHRGYTF
V: TRBV11-2; size: -; length: 13; CDR3: CASSEYGKNIQYF
V: TRBV20-1; size: few; length: 13; CDR3: CSAPPTGEGRQFF